This T cell receptor beta chain appears in the sequencing data of a study of blood T cells in healthy people across ages. The germline gives CDR1 LGHDT, CDR2 YNNKEL (reference sequence). V lost 3 bases, J lost 6 bases, and 12 bases lay in between. There are 13 residues in the CDR3. Findings of the study overall: It was the long-lived donors that had more naive CD4+ cells and higher diversity than aged donors.

Alongside a J-beta primer mix, a sample-barcoded 5' primer served in a second PCR lasting about 7 to 11 cycles. Every molecule of cDNA carried a tag from a template-switch adaptor with 12 random nucleotides. All samples gave at least 3 million CDR3-containing paired-end reads. Using its own MiXCR run on the 5' RACE reads, TCRdb lists one record per CDR3 protein. The sample carries approximately 940,000 distinct CDR3 sequences, roughly 50% recorded once. With respect to this clonotype: Its antigen is currently unknown.

What was sequenced was blood. The chain combines TRBV3-1 with TRBJ2-7; D not resolved. The sequence came from a man aged 25-40 years in good health. Here the CDR3 DNA reads TGTGCCAGCAGCCACCGACCCCCCAGCGAGCAGTACTTC. It translates to CASSHRPPSEQYF.